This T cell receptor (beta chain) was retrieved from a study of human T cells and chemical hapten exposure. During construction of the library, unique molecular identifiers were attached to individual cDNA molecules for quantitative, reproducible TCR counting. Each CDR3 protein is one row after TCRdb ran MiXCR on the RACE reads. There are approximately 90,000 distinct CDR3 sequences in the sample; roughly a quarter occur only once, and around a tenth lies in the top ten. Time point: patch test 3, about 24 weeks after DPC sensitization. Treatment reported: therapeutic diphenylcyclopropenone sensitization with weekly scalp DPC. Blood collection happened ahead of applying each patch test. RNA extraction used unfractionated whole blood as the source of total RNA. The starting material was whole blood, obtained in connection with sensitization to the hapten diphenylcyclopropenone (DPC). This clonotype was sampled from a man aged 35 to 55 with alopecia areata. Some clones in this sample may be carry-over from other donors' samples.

The CDR3 sequence is CASSLETSAAYEQYF. In nucleotides, the CDR3 is TGTGCCAGCAGCCTAGAGACTAGCGCCGCCTACGAGCAGTACTTC. The rearrangement uses TRBV4-2 and TRBJ2-7, with 8 bases fitting TRBD2. Per the germline V gene, CDR1 is LGHNA and CDR2 is YNFKEQ. V gave up 4 bases and J gave up 2 bases; unmatched junction bases: 7. The CDR3 runs to 15 residues.